A single T cell receptor (beta chain) is shown here with its context. Antigen unknown. Up to 500,000 reads were sequenced per sample. Using immunoSEQ multiplex PCR, the repertoire was profiled, and TCRdb retains in-frame clones only, with some absent. In the table there are some 57,000 clones, 75% to 90% of which are singletons. This record belongs to a study of pediatric ulcerative colitis. The CDR3 has 16 amino acids. Germline-derived CDR1 and CDR2 are LNHDA and SQIVND (reference sequence). The V end lost 6 bases, the J end lost 9 bases, and 24 bases lay between the germline ends. Whole-study results and caveats: This repertoire reflects total lymphocytes rather than subpopulations like regulatory T cells.

This sequence was found in a boy aged 5-17 years who was a control in a study of pediatric ulcerative colitis. Sequenced sample: blood. This chain links TRBV19 with TRBJ1-5; the D is unclear. The CDR3 nucleotides read TGTGCCAGTAGCGACGGAGCGGGCGGGATCATTCGGCCCCAGCATTTT. As protein: CASSDGAGGIIRPQHF.